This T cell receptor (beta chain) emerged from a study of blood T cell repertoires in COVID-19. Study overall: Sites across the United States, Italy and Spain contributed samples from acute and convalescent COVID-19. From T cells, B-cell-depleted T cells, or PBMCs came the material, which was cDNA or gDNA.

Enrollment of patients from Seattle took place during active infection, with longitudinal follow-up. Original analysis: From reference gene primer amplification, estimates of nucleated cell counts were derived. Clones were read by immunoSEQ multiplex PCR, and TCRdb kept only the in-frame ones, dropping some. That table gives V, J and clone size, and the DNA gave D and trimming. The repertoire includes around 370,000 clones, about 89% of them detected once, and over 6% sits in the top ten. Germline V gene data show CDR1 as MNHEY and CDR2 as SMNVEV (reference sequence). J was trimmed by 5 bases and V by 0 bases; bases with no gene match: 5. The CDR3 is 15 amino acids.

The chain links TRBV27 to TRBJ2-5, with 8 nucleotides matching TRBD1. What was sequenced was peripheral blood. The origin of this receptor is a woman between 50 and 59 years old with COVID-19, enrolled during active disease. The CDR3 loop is CASSLSGTGPETQYF. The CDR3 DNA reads TGTGCCAGCAGTTTATCTGGGACAGGTCCCGAGACCCAGTACTTC.